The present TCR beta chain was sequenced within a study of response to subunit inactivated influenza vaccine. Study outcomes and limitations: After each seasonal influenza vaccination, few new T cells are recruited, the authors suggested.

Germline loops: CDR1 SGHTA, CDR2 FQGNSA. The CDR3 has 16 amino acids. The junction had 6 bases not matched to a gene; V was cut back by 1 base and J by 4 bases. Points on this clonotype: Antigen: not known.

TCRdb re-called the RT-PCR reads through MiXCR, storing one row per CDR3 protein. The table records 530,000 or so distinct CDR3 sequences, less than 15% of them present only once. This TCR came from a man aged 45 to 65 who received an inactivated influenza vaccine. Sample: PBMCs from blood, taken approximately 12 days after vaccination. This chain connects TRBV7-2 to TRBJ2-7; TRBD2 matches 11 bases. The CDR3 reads CASSLEVWTSGYEQYF. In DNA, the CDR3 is TGTGCCAGCAGCTTAGAAGTTTGGACTAGCGGGTACGAGCAGTACTTC.